This T cell receptor (beta chain) was found in a study of blood T cell repertoires in COVID-19. Turning to the study itself: Acute and convalescent COVID-19 specimens originated in the United States, Italy and Spain.

Germline values: CDR1 MDHEN, CDR2 SYDVKM. This CDR3 comprises 15 residues. The V end lost 6 bases, the J end lost 6 bases, and 15 bases lay between the germline ends. Source study methods: How many nucleated cells were present was estimated from reference gene primer amplification. Profiling relied on immunoSEQ multiplex PCR, and the TCRdb table lists in-frame clones only, not all of them. That table supplies the V and J calls and clone size; D and trimming were determined from the DNA. The table lists 40,000 to 60,000 clones, around 86% of them singletons. V is TRBV28 and J is TRBJ1-6, with a possible D match to TRBD1 (5 bases). Source material: peripheral blood. This clonotype originated in a woman at least 80 years old with COVID-19, enrolled during active disease. The CDR3 DNA reads TGTGCCAGCAGGGACAAGTATTTGTCTAATTCACCCCTCCACTTT. Translated: CASRDKYLSNSPLHF.